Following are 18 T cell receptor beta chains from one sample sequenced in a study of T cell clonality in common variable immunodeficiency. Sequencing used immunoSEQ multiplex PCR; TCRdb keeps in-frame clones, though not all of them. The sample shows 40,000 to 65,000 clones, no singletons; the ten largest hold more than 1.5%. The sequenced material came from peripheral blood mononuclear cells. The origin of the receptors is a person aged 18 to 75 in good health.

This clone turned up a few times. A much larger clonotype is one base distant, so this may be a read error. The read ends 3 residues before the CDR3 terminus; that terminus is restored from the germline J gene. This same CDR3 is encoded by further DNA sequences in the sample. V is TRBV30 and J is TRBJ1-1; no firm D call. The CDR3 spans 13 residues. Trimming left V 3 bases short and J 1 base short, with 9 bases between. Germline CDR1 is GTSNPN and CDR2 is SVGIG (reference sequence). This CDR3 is CAWSFSGNTEAFF. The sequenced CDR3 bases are TGTGCCTGGAGCTTCAGTGGGAACACTGAA.

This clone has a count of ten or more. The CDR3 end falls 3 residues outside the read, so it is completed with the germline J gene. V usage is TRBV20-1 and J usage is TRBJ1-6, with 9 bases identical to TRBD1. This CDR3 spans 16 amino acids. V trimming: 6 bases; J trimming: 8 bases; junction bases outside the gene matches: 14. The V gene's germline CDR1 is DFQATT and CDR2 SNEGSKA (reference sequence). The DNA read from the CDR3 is TGCAGTGCCCCCGCCTCACAGGGGGCGCGGGATTCACCC. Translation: CSAPASQGARDSP. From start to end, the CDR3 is CSAPASQGARDSPLHF.

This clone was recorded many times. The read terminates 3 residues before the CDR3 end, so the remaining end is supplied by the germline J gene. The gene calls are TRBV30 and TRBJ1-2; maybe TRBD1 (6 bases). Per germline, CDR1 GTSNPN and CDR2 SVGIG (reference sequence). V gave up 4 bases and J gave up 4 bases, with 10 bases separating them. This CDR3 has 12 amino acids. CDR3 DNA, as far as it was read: TGTGCCTGGACAGGACAGTTCTATGGC. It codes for CAWTGQFYG. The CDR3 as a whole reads CAWTGQFYGYTF.

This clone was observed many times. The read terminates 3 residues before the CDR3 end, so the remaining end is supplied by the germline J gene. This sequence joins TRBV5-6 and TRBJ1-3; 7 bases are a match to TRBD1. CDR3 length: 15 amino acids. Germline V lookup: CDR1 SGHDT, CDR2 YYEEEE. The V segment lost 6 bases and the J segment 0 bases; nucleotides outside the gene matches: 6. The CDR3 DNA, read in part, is TGTGCCAGCACCGCACAGGGGAGCTCTGGAAACACC. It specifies CASTAQGSSGNT. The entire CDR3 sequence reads CASTAQGSSGNTIYF.

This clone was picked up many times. The DNA read from the CDR3 is TGTGCCAGCAGTTACCTGACCCTGAAGGGTGAAAAA. It yields the protein CASSYLTLKGEK. The full CDR3 protein is CASSYLTLKGEKLFF. The rearrangement joins TRBV6-2 or TRBV6-3 to TRBJ1-4; D not resolved. The read gets to within 3 residues of the CDR3 end, and the germline J gene fills in the rest. The germline V and J ends were trimmed by 2 bases and 7 bases, with 14 bases remaining between them. The CDR3 has 15 amino acids. Germline V CDR1 and CDR2: MNHEY, SVGEGT.

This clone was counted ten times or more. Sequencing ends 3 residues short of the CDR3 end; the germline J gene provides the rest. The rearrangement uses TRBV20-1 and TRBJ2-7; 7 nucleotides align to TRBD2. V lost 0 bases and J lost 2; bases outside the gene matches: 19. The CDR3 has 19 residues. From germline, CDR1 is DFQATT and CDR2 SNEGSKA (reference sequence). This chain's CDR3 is CSARDINAARREFPYEQYF. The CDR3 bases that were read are TGCAGTGCTAGAGATATCAACGCGGCGAGGCGGGAGTTTCCCTACGAG.

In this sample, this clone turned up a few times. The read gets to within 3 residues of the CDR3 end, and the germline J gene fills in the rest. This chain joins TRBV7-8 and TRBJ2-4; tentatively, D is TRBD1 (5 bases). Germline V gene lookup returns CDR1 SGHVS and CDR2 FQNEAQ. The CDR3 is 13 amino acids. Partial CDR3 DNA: TGTGCCAGCAGCACAGACAGACACTATGGT. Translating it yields CASSTDRHYG. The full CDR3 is CASSTDRHYGQYF.

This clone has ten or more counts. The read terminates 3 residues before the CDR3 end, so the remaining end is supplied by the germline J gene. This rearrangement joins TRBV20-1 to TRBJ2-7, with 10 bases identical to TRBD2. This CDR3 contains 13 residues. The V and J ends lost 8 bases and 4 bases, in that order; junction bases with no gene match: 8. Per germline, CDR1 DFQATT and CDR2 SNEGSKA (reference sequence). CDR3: CSTIAGGVYEQYF. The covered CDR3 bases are TGCAGTACCATAGCGGGAGGCGTTTACGAG.

The sequenced CDR3 bases are TGTGCCAGTAGTATAGTCTCCAGGAGGACTGAA. It is translated as CASSIVSRRTE. The full CDR3 protein is CASSIVSRRTEAFF. The chain carries TRBV19 and TRBJ1-1; D gene ambiguous. With the read ending 3 residues before the CDR3 end, the germline J gene is used to fill in that end. This CDR3 has 14 amino acids. Trimming left V 1 base short and J 5 bases short, with 11 bases between. Per the germline V gene, CDR1 is LNHDA and CDR2 is SQIVND (reference sequence).

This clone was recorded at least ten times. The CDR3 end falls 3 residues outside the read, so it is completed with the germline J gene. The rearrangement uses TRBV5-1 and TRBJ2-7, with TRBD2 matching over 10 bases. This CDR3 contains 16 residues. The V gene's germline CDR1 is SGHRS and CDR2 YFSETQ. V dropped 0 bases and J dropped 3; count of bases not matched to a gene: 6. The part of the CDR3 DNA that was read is TGCGCCAGCAGCTTGGACCCGGCTAGCGGGAGCTACGAG. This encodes CASSLDPASGSYE. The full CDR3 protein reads CASSLDPASGSYEQYF.

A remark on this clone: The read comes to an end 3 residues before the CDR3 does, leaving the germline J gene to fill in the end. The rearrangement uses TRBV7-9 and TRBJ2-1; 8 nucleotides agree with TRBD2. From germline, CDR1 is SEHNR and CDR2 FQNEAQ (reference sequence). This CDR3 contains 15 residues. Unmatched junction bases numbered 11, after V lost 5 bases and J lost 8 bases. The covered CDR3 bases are TGTGCCAGCAGCCCTGCCGGGGGGGACTGGGATGAG. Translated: CASSPAGGDWDE. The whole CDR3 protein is CASSPAGGDWDEQFF.

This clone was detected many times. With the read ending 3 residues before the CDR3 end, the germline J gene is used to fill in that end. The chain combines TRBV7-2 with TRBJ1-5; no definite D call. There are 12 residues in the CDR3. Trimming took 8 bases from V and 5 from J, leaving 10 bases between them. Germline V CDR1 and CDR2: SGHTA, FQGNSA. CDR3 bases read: TGTGCCAGCGGACTAGCCCATCAGCCC. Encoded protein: CASGLAHQP. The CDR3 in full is CASGLAHQPQHF.

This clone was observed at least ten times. The sequenced part of the CDR3 DNA is TGTGCCAGCAGCGAGAGGGGAAATTCTGAA. Translation gives CASSERGNSE. The full CDR3 protein is CASSERGNSEAFF. The gene calls are TRBV7-2 and TRBJ1-1; D is perhaps TRBD1 (5 bases). Coverage ceases 3 residues before the CDR3 finishes, and the germline J gene fills in the end. The CDR3 length is 13 residues. The V end was cut by 5 bases, the J end by 6 bases, with 13 bases between. Germline lookup yields CDR1 SGHTA and CDR2 FQGNSA.

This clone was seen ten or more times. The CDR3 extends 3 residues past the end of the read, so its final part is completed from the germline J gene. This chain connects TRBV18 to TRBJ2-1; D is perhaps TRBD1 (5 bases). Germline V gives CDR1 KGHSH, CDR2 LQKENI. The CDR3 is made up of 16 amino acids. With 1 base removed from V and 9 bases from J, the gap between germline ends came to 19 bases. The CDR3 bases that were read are TGTGCCAGCTCACCACGACAACGAGGACACATCACTGAG. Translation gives CASSPRQRGHITE. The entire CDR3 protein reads CASSPRQRGHITEQFF. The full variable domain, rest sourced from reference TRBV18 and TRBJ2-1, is NAGVMQNPRHLVRRRGQEARLRCSPMKGHSHVYWYRQLPEEGLKFMVYLQKENIIDESGMPKERFSAEFPKEGPSILRIQQVVRGDSAAYFCASSPRQRGHITEQFFGPGTRLTVL.

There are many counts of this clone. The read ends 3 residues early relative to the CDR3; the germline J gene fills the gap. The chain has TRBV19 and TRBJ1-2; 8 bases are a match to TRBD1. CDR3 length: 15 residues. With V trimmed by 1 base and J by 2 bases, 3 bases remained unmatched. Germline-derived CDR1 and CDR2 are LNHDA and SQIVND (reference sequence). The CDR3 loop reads CASSIGQGANYGYTF. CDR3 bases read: TGTGCCAGTAGTATAGGCCAGGGGGCGAACTATGGC.

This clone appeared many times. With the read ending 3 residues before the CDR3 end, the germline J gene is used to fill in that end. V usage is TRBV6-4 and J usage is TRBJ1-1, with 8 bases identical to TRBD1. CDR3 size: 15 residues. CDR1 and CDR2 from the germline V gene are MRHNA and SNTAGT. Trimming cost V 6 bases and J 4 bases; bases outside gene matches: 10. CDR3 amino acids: CASRPDRGAGTEAFF. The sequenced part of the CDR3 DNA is TGTGCCAGCAGACCCGACAGGGGAGCGGGCACTGAA.

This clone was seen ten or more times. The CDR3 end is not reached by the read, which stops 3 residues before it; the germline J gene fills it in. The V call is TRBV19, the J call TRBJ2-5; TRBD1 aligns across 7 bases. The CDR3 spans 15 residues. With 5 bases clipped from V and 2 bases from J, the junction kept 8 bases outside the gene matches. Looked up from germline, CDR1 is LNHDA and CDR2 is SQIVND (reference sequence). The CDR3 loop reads CASSPDRARQETQYF. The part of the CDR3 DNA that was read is TGTGCCAGTAGTCCCGACAGGGCCAGACAAGAGACC.

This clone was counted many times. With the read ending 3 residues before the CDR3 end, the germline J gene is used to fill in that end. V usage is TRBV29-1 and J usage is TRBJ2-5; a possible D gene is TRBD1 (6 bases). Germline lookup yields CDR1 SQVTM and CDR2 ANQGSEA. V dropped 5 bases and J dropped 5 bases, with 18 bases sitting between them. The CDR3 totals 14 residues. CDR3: CSVKTGHSRETQYF. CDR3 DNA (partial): TGCAGCGTTAAAACGGGACACTCTCGGGAGACC.